This section outlines one T cell receptor (beta chain) sequence together with its context. The sample originates from a study of T cell responses to AZD1222 COVID-19 vaccine. Assay: immunoSEQ multiplex PCR; the TCRdb copy retains only in-frame clones and omits some. The sample lists some 130,000 clones, around 93% occurring once. CDR3 length: 15 amino acids. V lost 11 bases to trimming and J lost 4 bases, with 21 bases between them. Germline values: CDR1 LNHDA, CDR2 SQIVND (reference sequence). This sequence joins TRBV19 and TRBJ1-3; possible D gene TRBD1, 6 bases. The specimen was peripheral blood, collected 28 days after the second AZD1222 dose. This TCR came from an adult who received the AZD1222 COVID-19 vaccine. CDR3 amino acids: CAPPSPHGGGNTIYF. CDR3 coding DNA: TGTGCCCCCCCTTCGCCTCACGGGGGCGGAAACACCATATATTTT.